The 29 T cell receptor beta chains below all came from one sample that was sequenced in a study of cytomegalovirus exposure and HLA in healthy donors. PCR employed 60 Vbeta and 13 Jbeta primers. Some clones are missing from TCRdb's copy, which holds only in-frame ones; the method was immunoSEQ multiplex PCR. Of roughly 140,000 clones listed, roughly 65% were seen once; the top ten hold approximately 4.3%. Sequenced sample: PBMCs. These receptors were collected from a man aged 60 to 75 in good health and CMV-seronegative.

V gene TRBV5-1 combines with J gene TRBJ1-1; 8 bases align to TRBD1. CDR3 size: 15 residues. V shed 6 bases and J 2 bases; nucleotides not matched to a gene: 9. Germline-derived CDR1 and CDR2 are SGHRS and YFSETQ. Here the CDR3 DNA reads TGCGCCAGCATGGGGCAGGGGGCGTTAAACACTGAAGCTTTCTTT. As protein: CASMGQGALNTEAFF.

CDR3: CASRTSGWREQYF. In nucleotides, the CDR3 is TGTGCCAGTCGGACTAGCGGATGGCGAGAGCAGTACTTC. The V gene is TRBV6-5, the J gene TRBJ2-7; 10 bases line up with TRBD2. Germline assignment: CDR1 MNHEY and CDR2 SVGAGI. With V trimmed by 9 bases and J by 7 bases, 9 bases remained unmatched. CDR3 length: 13 amino acids.

The chain couples TRBV5-1 to TRBJ2-7; no clear D. The CDR3 covers 14 residues. Trimming removed 6 bases at V and 5 bases at J, with 18 bases between. Germline V gene lookup returns CDR1 SGHRS and CDR2 YFSETQ. The CDR3 DNA is TGCGCCAGCACCCCTAGTGCTAGTTTCGACGAGCAGTACTTC. This codes for CASTPSASFDEQYF.

This clone was seen only a few times. V and J are TRBV5-1 and TRBJ2-7, with 8 bases identical to TRBD2. The CDR3 sequence is 16 residues long. Germline lookup yields CDR1 SGHRS and CDR2 YFSETQ. Trimming cost V 0 bases and J 3 bases; bases outside gene matches: 8. The CDR3 spells CASSLGRGEMFYEQYF. DNA for the CDR3: TGCGCCAGCAGCTTGGGGCGGGGGGAGATGTTCTACGAGCAGTACTTC.

V and J are TRBV10-2 and TRBJ2-3; 10 bases line up with TRBD2. CDR1 is WSHSY and CDR2 is SAAADI in the germline V gene. This CDR3 contains 16 residues. Losses at the gene ends were 4 bases for V and 2 bases for J; bases not matched to a gene: 6. CDR3 loop: CASSAGTSEATDTQYF. The CDR3 coding sequence is TGCGCCAGCAGTGCGGGGACTAGCGAGGCCACAGATACGCAGTATTTT.

This chain joins TRBV2 and TRBJ2-5, with 11 positions matching TRBD2. J was trimmed by 1 base and V by 6 bases; bases with no gene match: 7. Germline values: CDR1 SNHLY, CDR2 FYNNEI. CDR3 length: 16 residues. The DNA for the CDR3 is TGTGCCAGCAGGTTACTAGCGGGGGTTTCCCAAGAGACCCAGTACTTC. This sequence encodes CASRLLAGVSQETQYF.

The genes are TRBV6-5 and TRBJ1-1; D perhaps matches TRBD1 (5 bases). Trimming took off 7 bases at V and 1 base at J, with 13 bases between the two ends. This CDR3 is built from 14 residues. Germline V gene lookup returns CDR1 MNHEY and CDR2 SVGAGI. CDR3 protein: CASIGRVGNTEAFF. The CDR3 DNA follows: TGTGCCAGCATAGGCAGGGTTGGGAACACTGAAGCTTTCTTT.

The chain recombines TRBV29-1 with TRBJ2-3; 9 nucleotides line up with TRBD2. The CDR3 consists of 13 residues. The germline V gene has CDR1 SQVTM and CDR2 ANQGSEA. Trimming removed 5 bases from V and 6 bases from J; junction bases left unmatched: 6. The CDR3 DNA follows: TGCAGCGTTTCAGCGGGAGGAGAGGATACGCAGTATTTT. Translated, it gives CSVSAGGEDTQYF.

The chain uses TRBV30 and TRBJ1-4; tentatively, D is TRBD1 (6 bases). The CDR3 contains 14 residues. In germline, CDR1 is GTSNPN, CDR2 SVGIG (reference sequence). V shed 1 base and J shed 10 bases, with 16 bases lying between them. CDR3 nucleotide sequence: TGTGCCTGGAGTGCTTTAGTCAGGGGCGGAAAACTGTTTTTT. This codes for CAWSALVRGGKLFF.

The chain joins TRBV6-1 to TRBJ1-4; D is unclear. CDR3 size: 15 residues. The ends were cut back, 6 bases at V and 8 bases at J, with 19 bases in the middle. The germline V gene encodes CDR1 MNHNS and CDR2 SASEGT. CDR3 in amino acids: CASRPMSGVREKLFF. The DNA of the CDR3 is TGTGCCAGCAGGCCTATGAGCGGGGTTCGAGAAAAACTGTTTTTT.

The chain recombines TRBV6-5 with TRBJ2-5; 12 positions match TRBD1. The trim removed 5 bases at V and 5 bases at J, leaving 3 bases unmatched. CDR3 length: 14 residues. The V gene's germline CDR1 is MNHEY and CDR2 SVGAGI. CDR3 nucleotide sequence: TGTGCCAGCAGTCGGGACAGGGGGCGCGAGACCCAGTACTTC. Translation gives CASSRDRGRETQYF.

V gene TRBV19 combines with J gene TRBJ2-7, with 8 bases that match TRBD2. Trimming removed 2 bases from V and 0 bases from J; junction bases left unmatched: 0. CDR3 size: 14 residues. Germline V gives CDR1 LNHDA, CDR2 SQIVND (reference sequence). In DNA form, the CDR3 reads TGTGCCAGTAGTATAACTAGCGGCTCCTACGAGCAGTACTTC. Translation: CASSITSGSYEQYF.

The rearrangement uses TRBV15 and TRBJ2-2; 7 bases fit TRBD1. The germline CDR1 and CDR2 sequences are LNHNV and YYDKDF (reference sequence). The CDR3 has 16 amino acids. The J segment lost 1 base and the V segment lost 3 bases, leaving 5 bases of the junction unmatched. CDR3 DNA: TGTGCCACCAGCAGGGACAGGACAGGGAACACCGGGGAGCTGTTTTTT. Its protein is CATSRDRTGNTGELFF.

The CDR3 DNA sequence: TGTGCCAGCAGCTTGGGCTTATCAGGGGATCCTAACTATGGCTACACCTTC. Amino acid sequence: CASSLGLSGDPNYGYTF. The rearrangement uses TRBV5-4 and TRBJ1-2; possible D gene TRBD1, 6 bases. The V end was cut by 0 bases, the J end by 0 bases, with 15 bases between. Germline CDR1 and CDR2: SGHNT and YYREEE (reference sequence). This CDR3 region has 17 residues.

The chain combines TRBV2 with TRBJ1-2; the D gene is possibly TRBD1 (5 bases). Trimming removed 5 bases at V and 4 bases at J, with 8 bases between. The CDR3 consists of 12 residues. The germline V gene encodes CDR1 SNHLY and CDR2 FYNNEI. The DNA of the CDR3 is TGTGCCAGCAGTAGGCAGGGCTATGGCTACACCTTC. Protein product: CASSRQGYGYTF.

V gene TRBV14 combines with J gene TRBJ2-7; TRBD1 aligns across 7 bases. V gave up 0 bases and J gave up 5 bases; unmatched junction bases: 1. This CDR3 contains 13 residues. Looked up from germline, CDR1 is SGHDN and CDR2 is FVKESK. CDR3 protein: CASSQEQGDEQYF. The CDR3 DNA reads as TGTGCCAGCAGCCAAGAGCAGGGGGACGAGCAGTACTTC.

J is TRBJ2-3 and V is TRBV5-6; 9 bases are shared with TRBD1. The CDR3 is made up of 16 amino acids. J lost 6 bases, V lost 3 bases, and 11 bases had no gene match. The germline V gene encodes CDR1 SGHDT and CDR2 YYEEEE. CDR3 protein: CASSSFADRGKDTQYF. CDR3 DNA sequence: TGTGCCAGCAGCTCCTTCGCCGACAGGGGGAAGGATACGCAGTATTTT.

The V gene is TRBV10-3, the J gene TRBJ1-5; 10 positions match TRBD1. V lost 3 bases, J lost 4 bases, and 6 bases stayed unmatched. Germline lookup yields CDR1 ENHRY and CDR2 SYGVKD. This CDR3 is 16 amino acids long. CDR3 in DNA: TGTGCCATCAGTGACGAGGGGGACAGGGGAAATCAGCCCCAGCATTTT. Amino acids: CAISDEGDRGNQPQHF.

V is TRBV9 and J is TRBJ2-1, with 15 bases fitting TRBD2. CDR1 and CDR2 (germline): SGDLS, YYNGEE. CDR3 length equals 17 residues. J lost 8 bases, V lost 5 bases, and 11 bases had no gene match. CDR3 DNA sequence: TGTGCCAGCAGTCCGGGACTAGCGGGAGGAGGAGGGGATGAGCAGTTCTTC. This sequence encodes CASSPGLAGGGGDEQFF. Looking up the rest from reference TRBV9 and TRBJ2-1 gives the full variable domain: DSGVTQTPKHLITATGQRVTLRCSPRSGDLSVYWYQQSLDQGLQFLIQYYNGEERAKGNILERFSAQQFPDLHSELNLSSLELGDSALYFCASSPGLAGGGGDEQFFGPGTRLTVL.

This clone was detected a few times. This chain joins TRBV9 and TRBJ2-2, with D unresolved. V lost 0 bases and J lost 2, with 8 bases in between. CDR3 length: 15 residues. Germline CDR1 and CDR2: SGDLS and YYNGEE. As DNA, the CDR3 is TGTGCCAGCAGCGTAGGAGGTTTTAACACCGGGGAGCTGTTTTTT. Translated: CASSVGGFNTGELFF.

This clone was seen once. This sequence joins TRBV5-1 and TRBJ1-1, with unresolved D. The CDR3 loop spans 12 amino acids. V was pared by 4 bases and J by 6 bases, with 10 bases between. Per germline, CDR1 SGHRS and CDR2 YFSETQ. The CDR3 sequence: CASSLQDSEAFF. In nucleotides, the CDR3 is TGCGCCAGCAGCCTCCAGGATTCTGAAGCTTTCTTT. Full variable domain (remainder filled in from reference TRBV5-1 and TRBJ1-1): KAGVTQTPRYLIKTRGQQVTLSCSPISGHRSVSWYQQTPGQGLQFLFEYFSETQRNKGNFPGRFSGRQFSNSRSEMNVSTLELGDSALYLCASSLQDSEAFFGQGTRLTVV.

J is TRBJ2-7 and V is TRBV20-1, with D unclear. Germline assignment: CDR1 DFQATT and CDR2 SNEGSKA (reference sequence). Trimming removed 6 bases from V and 2 bases from J, with 8 bases in between. This CDR3 contains 11 residues. CDR3 region: CSAHDTYEQYF. The DNA of the CDR3 is TGCAGTGCCCATGACACCTACGAGCAGTACTTC.

V is TRBV5-1 and J is TRBJ1-6, with 8 bases matching TRBD1. CDR3 length equals 18 residues. The junction had 14 bases not matched to a gene; V was cut back by 5 bases and J by 4 bases. Germline CDR1 SGHRS, CDR2 YFSETQ. In DNA, the CDR3 is TGCGCCAGCAGATCCGGGACAGGCTTACAAGAGTATAATTCACCCCTCCACTTT. It encodes CASRSGTGLQEYNSPLHF. Full variable domain (outside the CDR3, taken from reference TRBV5-1 and TRBJ1-6): KAGVTQTPRYLIKTRGQQVTLSCSPISGHRSVSWYQQTPGQGLQFLFEYFSETQRNKGNFPGRFSGRQFSNSRSEMNVSTLELGDSALYLCASRSGTGLQEYNSPLHFGNGTRLTVT.

V usage is TRBV27 and J usage is TRBJ2-3; D possibly corresponds to TRBD2 (6 bases). Trimming took off 7 bases at V and 2 bases at J, with 13 bases between the two ends. Germline V gives CDR1 MNHEY, CDR2 SMNVEV (reference sequence). The CDR3 consists of 14 residues. The CDR3 bases are TGTGCCAGCATGGGTAGCGGACCCACAGATACGCAGTATTTT. Residues: CASMGSGPTDTQYF.

The chain employs TRBV18 and TRBJ2-3; 7 bases match TRBD2. This CDR3 spans 15 amino acids. From germline, CDR1 is KGHSH and CDR2 LQKENI. The V segment lost 1 base and the J segment 3 bases; nucleotides outside the gene matches: 4. The CDR3 loop reads CASSPRAGATDTQYF. As DNA, the CDR3 is TGTGCCAGCTCACCACGGGCGGGAGCGACAGATACGCAGTATTTT.

With regard to this clone: One end of the junction varies from germline; a read error may be responsible. This chain links TRBV7-7 with TRBJ2-7, with a weak D call TRBD2 (5 bases). The CDR3 has 14 amino acids. CDR1 is SSHAT and CDR2 is FNYEAQ in the germline V gene (reference sequence). As DNA, the CDR3 is TGTGCTAGCAGCTCGCTGAGCGGTGTCAGTGAGCAGTACTTC. Its translation: CASSSLSGVSEQYF.

The CDR3 DNA follows: TGCGCCAGCAGCTTGGAGGTCGGGGGGCTCTACGAGCAGTACTTC. Translation: CASSLEVGGLYEQYF. The chain couples TRBV5-1 to TRBJ2-7; D perhaps matches TRBD2 (7 bases). Germline loops: CDR1 SGHRS, CDR2 YFSETQ. Trimming removed 0 bases at V and 3 bases at J, with 13 bases between. CDR3 length: 15 residues.

V gene TRBV5-1 combines with J gene TRBJ1-1; no reliable D call. CDR3 length: 14 amino acids. In germline, CDR1 is SGHRS, CDR2 YFSETQ. Trimming removed 0 bases from V and 1 base from J, with 7 bases in between. CDR3 sequence: CASSLGLANTEAFF. CDR3 bases: TGCGCCAGCAGCTTGGGGTTGGCGAACACTGAAGCTTTCTTT.

J is TRBJ1-1 and V is TRBV5-1; 8 nucleotides match TRBD1. In germline, CDR1 is SGHRS, CDR2 YFSETQ. With V trimmed by 3 bases and J by 2 bases, 3 bases remained unmatched. This CDR3 contains 14 residues. The CDR3 coding sequence is TGCGCCAGCAGCTCGGGACAGGTTAACACTGAAGCTTTCTTT. Protein product: CASSSGQVNTEAFF.